The next 2 T cell receptor beta chains were all read from a single sample in a study of T-cell reconstitution after alpha-beta-depleted transplantation in children. Construction of the TCRbeta library involved unique molecular identifiers. Via MiXCR, TCRdb re-called the PCR reads, giving one row per CDR3 protein. The sample lists 580,000 or so distinct CDR3 sequences, more than 20% occurring once. Sequences were derived from PBMCs, mostly from graft donor cells, sampled 360 days after TCRalphabeta/CD19-depleted stem cell transplant. These receptors all stem from a boy younger than two who had a stem cell transplant for acute myeloid leukemia, so the T cells may come from the graft donor.

This clonotype was recorded at least ten times. V usage is TRBV20-1 and J usage is TRBJ2-5; D could derive from TRBD1 or TRBD2 (5 bases each). V gave up 1 base and J gave up 1 base, with 13 bases separating them. This CDR3 spans 15 amino acids. CDR1 is DFQATT, CDR2 SNEGSKA, per germline (reference sequence). The CDR3 nucleotides read TGCAGTGCTAGAGGGGGGTTACTAGGCCAAGAGACCCAGTACTTC. Amino acid sequence: CSARGGLLGQETQYF.

This clonotype appeared many times. The rearrangement joins TRBV29-1 to TRBJ2-1, with 10 bases aligning to TRBD2. Germline values: CDR1 SQVTM, CDR2 ANQGSEA. J was trimmed by 0 bases and V by 1 base; bases with no gene match: 12. The CDR3 spans 19 residues. The CDR3 reads CSVEANPILAGDSYNEQFF. The CDR3 coding sequence is TGCAGCGTTGAAGCCAACCCTATCCTAGCGGGGGACTCCTACAATGAGCAGTTCTTC.